Following are 25 T cell receptor beta chains from one sample sequenced in a study of T cells after yellow fever vaccination. One entry per CDR3 protein, called by TCRdb with MiXCR from the 5' RACE reads. The table has under 150,000 distinct CDR3 sequences, 7.7% seen once. This material consisted of CD4+ T cells sorted from PBMCs, taken 5 days after the yellow fever booster vaccination. These receptors were taken from a young man who received the YFV17D yellow fever vaccine.

This clonotype has ten or more counts. The gene calls are TRBV12-3 or TRBV12-4 and TRBJ1-5; TRBD1 matches at 7 bases. This CDR3 comprises 14 residues. Trimming cost V 5 bases and J 4 bases; bases outside gene matches: 5. CDR3 sequence (DNA): TGTGCCAGCAGTCGGACAGGACCTAATCAGCCCCAGCATTTT. Translated, it gives CASSRTGPNQPQHF.

The rearrangement uses TRBV12-3 or TRBV12-4 and TRBJ1-1, with TRBD1 identical over 7 bases. The CDR3 extends over 15 amino acids. The junction had 3 bases not matched to a gene; V was cut back by 0 bases and J by 2 bases. The CDR3 DNA follows: TGTGCCAGCAGTTTAGCAGGGGGCACTAACACTGAAGCTTTCTTT. Translation gives CASSLAGGTNTEAFF.

This clonotype was observed a handful of times. The chain couples TRBV20-1 to TRBJ2-5; 9 bases map to TRBD2. V gave up 4 bases and J gave up 3 bases; unmatched junction bases: 6. Germline V gene sequence: CDR1 DFQATT, CDR2 SNEGSKA (reference sequence). The CDR3 has 14 residues. The CDR3 DNA sequence: TGCAGTGCTATTAGACTAGCGGAAGAAGAGACCCAGTACTTC. Translation gives CSAIRLAEEETQYF.

This clonotype was seen repeatedly, ten times or more. At one boundary the junction diverges from the germline segment, which might be a read error. The chain links TRBV6-5 to TRBJ1-2; 9 nucleotides line up with TRBD1. From germline, CDR1 is MNHEY and CDR2 SVGAGI. CDR3 size: 14 residues. This CDR3 is CASSPTGGGYDYTF. The CDR3 DNA sequence: TGTGCCAGCAGCCCTACAGGGGGCGGCTATGACTACACCTTC.

Many counts were recorded for this clonotype. This chain links TRBV10-3 with TRBJ2-7; no reliable D call. CDR1 is ENHRY, CDR2 SYGVKD, per germline. The CDR3 is 15 residues long. Trimming stripped 0 bases from V and 7 bases from J, with 16 bases between. The CDR3 region is CAISESSSSLREQYF. Here the CDR3 DNA reads TGTGCCATCAGTGAGTCTTCCAGCTCATTAAGGGAGCAGTACTTC.

This clonotype has at least ten counts. The chain is built from TRBV28 and TRBJ2-3; D ambiguous. The CDR3 is 12 residues long. The germline V and J ends were trimmed by 2 bases and 3 bases, with 3 bases remaining between them. Looked up from germline, CDR1 is MDHEN and CDR2 is SYDVKM. CDR3 region: CASSLKTDTQYF. The CDR3 DNA reads TGTGCCAGCAGTTTAAAGACAGATACGCAGTATTTT. The full variable domain, with the rest looked up from reference TRBV28 and TRBJ2-3, is DVKVTQSSRYLVKRTGEKVFLECVQDMDHENMFWYRQDPGLGLRLIYFSYDVKMKEKGDIPEGYSVSREKKERFSLILESASTNQTSMYLCASSLKTDTQYFGPGTRLTVL.

This clonotype was detected many times. The chain employs TRBV5-1 and TRBJ2-3; TRBD1 matches at 8 bases. The J segment lost 6 bases and the V segment lost 4 bases, leaving 7 bases of the junction unmatched. Germline-derived CDR1 and CDR2 are SGHRS and YFSETQ. This CDR3 is built from 14 residues. The CDR3 loop reads CASSLDRGRDTQYF. CDR3 coding DNA: TGCGCCAGCAGCCTAGACAGGGGACGGGATACGCAGTATTTT.

This clonotype has at least ten counts. This chain uses TRBV3-1 with TRBJ2-2; D perhaps matches TRBD2 (5 bases). The germline V gene has CDR1 LGHDT and CDR2 YNNKEL (reference sequence). This CDR3 is built from 16 residues. V was clipped by 0 bases and J by 0 bases, with 8 bases between them. In DNA, the CDR3 is TGTGCCAGCAGCCAAGACTCTAGCCCGAACACCGGGGAGCTGTTTTTT. Its protein product is CASSQDSSPNTGELFF.

The sample holds many counts of this clonotype. The chain employs TRBV19 and TRBJ2-1; 8 bases line up with TRBD2. This CDR3 has 15 residues. Germline assignment: CDR1 LNHDA and CDR2 SQIVND (reference sequence). The V segment lost 3 bases and the J segment 4 bases; nucleotides outside the gene matches: 5. The CDR3 coding sequence is TGTGCCAGTAGTATTGGTAGCGGGGCGTACAATGAGCAGTTCTTC. Protein sequence: CASSIGSGAYNEQFF. The full variable domain, with the rest looked up from reference TRBV19 and TRBJ2-1, is DGGITQSPKYLFRKEGQNVTLSCEQNLNHDAMYWYRQDPGQGLRLIYYSQIVNDFQKGDIAEGYSVSREKKESFPLTVTSAQKNPTAFYLCASSIGSGAYNEQFFGPGTRLTVL.

This clonotype was seen repeatedly, ten times or more. The CDR3 DNA is TGTGCCAGCAGCTTGGAACCAGGGGAAAGTGAGCAGTTCTTC. Protein sequence: CASSLEPGESEQFF. This chain uses TRBV5-4 with TRBJ2-1; tentatively, D is TRBD1 (6 bases). The germline gives CDR1 SGHNT, CDR2 YYREEE (reference sequence). The V and J ends lost 0 bases and 9 bases respectively, with 13 bases between them. There are 14 residues in the CDR3.

At least ten counts were recorded for this clonotype. Relative to the germline gene, one junction end is altered; a read error may explain this. The chain is built from TRBV7-7 and TRBJ2-5; possible D gene TRBD1, 5 bases. Germline assignment: CDR1 SSHAT and CDR2 FNYEAQ (reference sequence). The CDR3 sequence is 15 residues long. Here the CDR3 DNA reads TGTGCTAGCAGCTTAGATCAGGGTCAGGTGGAGACCCAGTACTTC. Translation: CASSLDQGQVETQYF.

Note on this clonotype: A much larger clone differs by one base, so this may be a read error. The rearrangement joins TRBV3-1 to TRBJ2-1; D is possibly TRBD2 (6 bases). This CDR3 is 16 amino acids long. The germline V gene has CDR1 LGHDT and CDR2 YNNKEL (reference sequence). The CDR3 is CASSQLSGLSDNEQFF. The CDR3 DNA is TGTGCCAGCAGCCAACTTAGCGGACTCTCCGACAATGAGCAGTTCTTC.

This clonotype was recorded at least ten times. The chain employs TRBV30 and TRBJ2-2; D unclear. Germline values: CDR1 GTSNPN, CDR2 SVGIG (reference sequence). CDR3 size: 13 residues. V lost 0 bases and J 7 bases, leaving 9 bases between the germline ends. The CDR3 bases are TGTGCCTGGAGTGTACAATCTATCGGGGAGCTGTTTTTT. The encoded protein is CAWSVQSIGELFF.

This clonotype came up many times. The chain couples TRBV7-6 to TRBJ2-6; the D is unclear. V lost 1 base and J 0 bases, leaving 10 bases between the germline ends. Germline values: CDR1 SGHVS, CDR2 FNYEAQ. The CDR3 covers 17 residues. Written as DNA, the CDR3 is TGTGCCAGCAGCTTAGGGACCGATGTCTCTGGGGCCAACGTCCTGACTTTC. The encoded protein is CASSLGTDVSGANVLTF.

This clonotype was detected ten times or more. The chain joins TRBV29-1 to TRBJ1-2; D is perhaps TRBD1 (5 bases). The CDR3 extends over 15 amino acids. V lost 3 bases to trimming and J lost 5 bases, with 19 bases between them. Germline lookup yields CDR1 SQVTM and CDR2 ANQGSEA. The CDR3 loop is CSVDGRDGGTYGYTF. CDR3 DNA sequence: TGCAGCGTTGACGGACGGGATGGAGGGACTTATGGCTACACCTTC.

This clonotype was recorded at least ten times. V gene TRBV30 combines with J gene TRBJ2-3; D is possibly TRBD1 (5 bases). Germline loops: CDR1 GTSNPN, CDR2 SVGIG (reference sequence). The CDR3 runs 13 residues. With 7 bases removed from V and 3 bases from J, the gap between germline ends came to 14 bases. CDR3 amino acids: CAFDRSPTDTQYF. DNA for the CDR3: TGTGCCTTCGACAGAAGTCCGACAGATACGCAGTATTTT.

This clonotype was seen only a few times. The V call is TRBV12-3 or TRBV12-4, the J call TRBJ1-4; 7 bases are a match to TRBD1. The CDR3 is 15 residues long. V shed 1 base and J 11 bases; nucleotides not matched to a gene: 10. The CDR3 loop reads CASSLGPAGGGKLFF. CDR3 in DNA: TGTGCCAGCAGTTTAGGGCCCGCAGGGGGAGGGAAACTGTTTTTT.

This clonotype was counted many times. The rearrangement links TRBV29-1 to TRBJ2-7, with TRBD1 matching over 10 bases. The CDR3 runs 15 residues. CDR1 SQVTM and CDR2 ANQGSEA come from the germline V gene. J was trimmed by 6 bases and V by 0 bases; bases with no gene match: 8. Written as DNA, the CDR3 is TGCAGCGTTGAAGATCGGGGGACAGGGGCCGGCGAGCAGTACTTC. Translation: CSVEDRGTGAGEQYF.

This clonotype was picked up many times. The chain couples TRBV7-2 to TRBJ1-2, with D unclear. The CDR3 runs to 13 residues. V was pared by 6 bases and J by 8 bases, with 16 bases between. The germline CDR1 and CDR2 sequences are SGHTA and FQGNSA. CDR3 sequence (DNA): TGTGCCAGCAGAGTGGACTCCACCCCAGGCTACACCTTC. The encoded protein is CASRVDSTPGYTF.

This clonotype was counted at least ten times. The V call is TRBV12-3 or TRBV12-4, the J call TRBJ2-1; TRBD2 aligns across 11 bases. The CDR3 covers 16 residues. Trimming cost V 3 bases and J 4 bases; bases outside gene matches: 5. In DNA form, the CDR3 reads TGTGCCAGCAGTTTTGTTGGGACTAGCGGTTACAATGAGCAGTTCTTC. This codes for CASSFVGTSGYNEQFF.

This clonotype appeared many times. V gene TRBV2 combines with J gene TRBJ2-3; D gene ambiguous. Trimming removed 6 bases from V and 1 base from J, with 14 bases in between. CDR1 and CDR2 from the germline V gene are SNHLY and FYNNEI. CDR3 length: 15 residues. The CDR3 reads CASRGYTAGTDTQYF. DNA of the CDR3: TGTGCCAGCAGGGGATACACTGCCGGCACAGATACGCAGTATTTT.

This clonotype was detected ten times or more. The chain employs TRBV29-1 and TRBJ1-1; no clear D gene. Germline V lookup: CDR1 SQVTM, CDR2 ANQGSEA. The CDR3 covers 13 residues. The V and J ends lost 5 bases and 2 bases respectively, with 12 bases between them. The DNA for the CDR3 is TGCAGCGTTAGAGCACAGCCTAACACTGAAGCTTTCTTT. This sequence encodes CSVRAQPNTEAFF.

Comment on this clonotype: It may be a read error: a sequence one base away is much more abundant. This chain joins TRBV10-2 and TRBJ2-5; 9 bases are a match to TRBD1. Per the germline V gene, CDR1 is WSHSY and CDR2 is SAAADI. The CDR3 is 16 residues long. The CDR3 nucleotides read TGCGTCAGCAGTGAGTCCTGGGCCGAGACAGGGGGTACCCAGTACTTC. Protein product: CVSSESWAETGGTQYF.

This clonotype was seen many times. The chain couples TRBV9 to TRBJ2-5; D might be TRBD1 (6 bases). Germline values: CDR1 SGDLS, CDR2 YYNGEE. The germline V and J ends were trimmed by 0 bases and 1 base, with 16 bases remaining between them. This CDR3 has 17 residues. In DNA, the CDR3 is TGTGCCAGCAGCGTAGGAGGTAGGGGACACTTCCAAGAGACCCAGTACTTC. It is translated as CASSVGGRGHFQETQYF. The full variable domain, completed using reference TRBV9 and TRBJ2-5, is DSGVTQTPKHLITATGQRVTLRCSPRSGDLSVYWYQQSLDQGLQFLIQYYNGEERAKGNILERFSAQQFPDLHSELNLSSLELGDSALYFCASSVGGRGHFQETQYFGPGTRLLVL.

The chain combines TRBV7-9 with TRBJ2-5; 8 bases map to TRBD2. V was pared by 4 bases and J by 5 bases, with 6 bases of the junction left unmatched. CDR1 is SEHNR, CDR2 FQNEAQ, per germline (reference sequence). The CDR3 has 14 residues. Written as DNA, the CDR3 is TGTGCCAGCAGCTCCGAGCGGGAGTGGGAGACCCAGTACTTC. It is translated as CASSSEREWETQYF.